This paragraph reports one T cell receptor beta chain. Here immunoSEQ multiplex PCR was the method, and the copy in TCRdb shows in-frame clones only, minus some. The table includes about 62,000 clones, more than 85% detected once. This sample was included in a study of OX40 agonist ivuxolimab in advanced cancers. The CDR3 covers 15 residues. Germline CDR1 reads SGHVS; CDR2 reads FNYEAQ. The junction had 3 bases not matched to a gene; V was cut back by 5 bases and J by 7 bases. The starting material was CD4+ or CD8+ T cells sorted from blood, obtained in a trial of the OX40 agonist ivuxolimab. The chain employs TRBV7-6 and TRBJ2-1, with 15 bases aligning to TRBD2. This receptor was taken from an adult with an advanced solid tumor such as melanoma, head and neck, liver or kidney cancer. The DNA of the CDR3 is TGTGCCAGCAGCACCGGACTAGCGGGAGGGAATGAGCAGTTCTTC. Residues: CASSTGLAGGNEQFF. Drawing the rest from reference TRBV7-6 and TRBJ2-1, the complete variable domain is GAGVSQSPRYKVTKRGQDVALRCDPISGHVSLYWYRQALGQGPEFLTYFNYEAQQDKSGLPNDRFSAERPEGSISTLTIQRTEQRDSAMYRCASSTGLAGGNEQFFGPGTRLTVL.